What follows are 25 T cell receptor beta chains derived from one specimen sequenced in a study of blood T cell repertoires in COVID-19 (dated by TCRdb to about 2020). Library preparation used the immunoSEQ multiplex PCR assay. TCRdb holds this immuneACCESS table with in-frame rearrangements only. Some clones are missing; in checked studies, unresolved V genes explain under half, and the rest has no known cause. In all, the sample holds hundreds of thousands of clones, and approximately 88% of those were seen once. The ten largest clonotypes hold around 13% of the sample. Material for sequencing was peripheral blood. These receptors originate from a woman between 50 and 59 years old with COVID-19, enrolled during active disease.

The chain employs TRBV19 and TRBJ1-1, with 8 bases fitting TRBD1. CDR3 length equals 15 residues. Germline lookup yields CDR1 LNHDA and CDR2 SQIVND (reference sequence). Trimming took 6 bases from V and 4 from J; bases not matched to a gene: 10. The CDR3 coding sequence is TGTGCCAGTAGCCGCTACAGGGGGGAAAGCACTGAAGCTTTCTTT. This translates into CASSRYRGESTEAFF. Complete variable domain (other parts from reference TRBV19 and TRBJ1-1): DGGITQSPKYLFRKEGQNVTLSCEQNLNHDAMYWYRQDPGQGLRLIYYSQIVNDFQKGDIAEGYSVSREKKESFPLTVTSAQKNPTAFYLCASSRYRGESTEAFFGQGTRLTVV.

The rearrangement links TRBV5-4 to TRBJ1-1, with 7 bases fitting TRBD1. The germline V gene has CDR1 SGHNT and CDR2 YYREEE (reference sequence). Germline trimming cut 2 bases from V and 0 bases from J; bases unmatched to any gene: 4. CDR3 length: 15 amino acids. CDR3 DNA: TGTGCCAGCAGCTTACCGGGACAGATGAACACTGAAGCTTTCTTT. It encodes CASSLPGQMNTEAFF.

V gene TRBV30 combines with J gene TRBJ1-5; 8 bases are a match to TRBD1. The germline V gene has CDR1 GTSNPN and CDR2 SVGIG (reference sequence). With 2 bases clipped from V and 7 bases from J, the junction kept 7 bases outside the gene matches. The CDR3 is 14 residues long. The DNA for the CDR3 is TGTGCCTGGAGTACAGGGGGGAAAGGGCAGCCCCAGCATTTT. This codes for CAWSTGGKGQPQHF.

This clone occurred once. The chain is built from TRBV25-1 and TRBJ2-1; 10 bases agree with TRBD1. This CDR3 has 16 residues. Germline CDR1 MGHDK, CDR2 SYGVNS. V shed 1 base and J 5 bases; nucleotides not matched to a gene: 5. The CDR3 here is CASSEFGQGENNEQFF. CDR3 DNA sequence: TGTGCCAGCAGTGAATTTGGACAGGGGGAAAACAATGAGCAGTTCTTC.

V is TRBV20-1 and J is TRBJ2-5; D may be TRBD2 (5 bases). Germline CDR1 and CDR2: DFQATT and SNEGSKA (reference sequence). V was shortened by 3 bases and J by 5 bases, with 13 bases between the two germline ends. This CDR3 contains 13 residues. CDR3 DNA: TGCAGTGCTAGTGTGCCCTCGGGGGAGACCCAGTACTTC. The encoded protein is CSASVPSGETQYF.

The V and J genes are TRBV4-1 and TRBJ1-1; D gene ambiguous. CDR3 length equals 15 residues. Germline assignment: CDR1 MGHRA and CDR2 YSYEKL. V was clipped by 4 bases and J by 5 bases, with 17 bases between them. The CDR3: CASSLQGGQVTEAFF. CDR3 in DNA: TGCGCCAGCAGCCTCCAAGGTGGGCAGGTTACTGAAGCTTTCTTT.

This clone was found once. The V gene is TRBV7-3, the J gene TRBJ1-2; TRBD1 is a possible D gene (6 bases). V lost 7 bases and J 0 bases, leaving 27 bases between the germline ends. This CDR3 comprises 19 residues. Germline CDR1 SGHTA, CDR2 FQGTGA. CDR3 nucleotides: TGTGCCAGCACTGCCAGCACCATGGACGGGGGGCTAGCTAACTATGGCTACACCTTC. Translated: CASTASTMDGGLANYGYTF.

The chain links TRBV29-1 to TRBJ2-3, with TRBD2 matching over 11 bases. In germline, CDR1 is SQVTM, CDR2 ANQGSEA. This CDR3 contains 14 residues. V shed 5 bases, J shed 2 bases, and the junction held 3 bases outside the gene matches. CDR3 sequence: CSVIAGGLTDTQYF. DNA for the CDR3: TGCAGCGTTATAGCGGGGGGGCTCACAGATACGCAGTATTTT.

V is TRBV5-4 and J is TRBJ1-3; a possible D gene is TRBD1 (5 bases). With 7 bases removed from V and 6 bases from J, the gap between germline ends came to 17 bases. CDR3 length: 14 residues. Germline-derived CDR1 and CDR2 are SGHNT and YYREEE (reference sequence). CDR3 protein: CASGLRGEANTIYF. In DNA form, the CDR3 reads TGTGCCAGCGGCCTACGAGGGGAGGCAAACACCATATATTTT.

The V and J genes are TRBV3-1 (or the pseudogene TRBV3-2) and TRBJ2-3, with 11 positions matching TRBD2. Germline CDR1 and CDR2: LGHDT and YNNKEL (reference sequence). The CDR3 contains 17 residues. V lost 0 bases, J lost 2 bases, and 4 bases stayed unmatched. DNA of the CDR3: TGTGCCAGCAGCCAAGATCAACTAGCGGGGGCCACAGATACGCAGTATTTT. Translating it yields CASSQDQLAGATDTQYF.

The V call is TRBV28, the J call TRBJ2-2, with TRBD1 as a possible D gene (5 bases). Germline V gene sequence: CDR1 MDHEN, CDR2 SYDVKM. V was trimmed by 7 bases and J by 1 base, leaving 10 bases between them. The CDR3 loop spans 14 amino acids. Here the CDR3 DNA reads TGTGCCAGCACGCCAGGGTTGAACACCGGGGAGCTGTTTTTT. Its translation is CASTPGLNTGELFF.

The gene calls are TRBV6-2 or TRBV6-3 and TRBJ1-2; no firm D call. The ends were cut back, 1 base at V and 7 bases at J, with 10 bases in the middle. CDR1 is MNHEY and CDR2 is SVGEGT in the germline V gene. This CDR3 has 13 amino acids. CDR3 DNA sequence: TGTGCCAGCAGTTACTTGGCGGGTGGTGGCTACACCTTC. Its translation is CASSYLAGGGYTF.

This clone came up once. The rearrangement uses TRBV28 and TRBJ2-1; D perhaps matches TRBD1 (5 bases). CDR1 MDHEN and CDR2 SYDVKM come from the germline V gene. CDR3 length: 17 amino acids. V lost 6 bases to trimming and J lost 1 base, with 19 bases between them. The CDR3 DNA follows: TGTGCCAGCAGCCCAGGGTACTATCCTCTTTCCTACAATGAGCAGTTCTTC. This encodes CASSPGYYPLSYNEQFF.

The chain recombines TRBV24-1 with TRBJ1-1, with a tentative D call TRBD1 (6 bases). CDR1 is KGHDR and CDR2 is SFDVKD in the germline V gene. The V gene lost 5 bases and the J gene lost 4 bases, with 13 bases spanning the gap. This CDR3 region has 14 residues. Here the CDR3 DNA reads TGTGCCACCAGTGGAACGGGAGGGGGCACTGAAGCTTTCTTT. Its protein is CATSGTGGGTEAFF.

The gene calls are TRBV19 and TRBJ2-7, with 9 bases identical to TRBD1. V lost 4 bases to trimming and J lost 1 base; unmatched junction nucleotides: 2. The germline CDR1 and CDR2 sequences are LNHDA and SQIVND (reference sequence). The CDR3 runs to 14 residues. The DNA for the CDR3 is TGTGCCAGTAGTACCGGGACAGGGTCCTACGAGCAGTACTTC. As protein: CASSTGTGSYEQYF.

Written as DNA, the CDR3 is TGTGCCAGCAGGCAGGACAGCATGGTCGAAAAACTGTTTTTT. Amino acids: CASRQDSMVEKLFF. The rearrangement joins TRBV6-5 to TRBJ1-4, with D perhaps TRBD1 (6 bases). CDR1 and CDR2 (germline): MNHEY, SVGAGI. Trimming took off 6 bases at V and 8 bases at J, with 16 bases between the two ends. The CDR3 length is 14 residues.

The CDR3 nucleotides read TGTGCCAGCAGCGACGATCTAGCGGGGGGCCAAGAGACCCAGTACTTC. Protein product: CASSDDLAGGQETQYF. V and J are TRBV7-2 and TRBJ2-5, with 11 bases aligning to TRBD2. This CDR3 has 16 amino acids. Trimming removed 5 bases from V and 1 base from J; junction bases left unmatched: 6. Germline CDR1 is SGHTA and CDR2 is FQGNSA.

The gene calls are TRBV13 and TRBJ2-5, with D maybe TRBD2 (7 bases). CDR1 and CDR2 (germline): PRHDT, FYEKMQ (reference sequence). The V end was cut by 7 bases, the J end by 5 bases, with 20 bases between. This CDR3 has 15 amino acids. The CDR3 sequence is CASIAGAGATETQYF. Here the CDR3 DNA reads TGTGCCAGCATCGCGGGGGCAGGGGCAACGGAGACCCAGTACTTC.

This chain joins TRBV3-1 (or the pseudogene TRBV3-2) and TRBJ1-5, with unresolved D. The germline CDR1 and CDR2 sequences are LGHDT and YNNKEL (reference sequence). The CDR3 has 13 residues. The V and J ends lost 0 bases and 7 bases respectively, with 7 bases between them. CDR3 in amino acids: CASSQDWEQPQHF. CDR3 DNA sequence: TGTGCCAGCAGCCAAGATTGGGAGCAGCCCCAGCATTTT.

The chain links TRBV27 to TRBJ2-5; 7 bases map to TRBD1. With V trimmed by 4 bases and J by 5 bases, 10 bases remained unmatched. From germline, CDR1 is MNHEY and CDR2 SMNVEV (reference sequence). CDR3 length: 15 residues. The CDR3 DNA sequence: TGTGCCAGCAGTTCCATACCACAGGGGTTGGAGACCCAGTACTTC. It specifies CASSSIPQGLETQYF.

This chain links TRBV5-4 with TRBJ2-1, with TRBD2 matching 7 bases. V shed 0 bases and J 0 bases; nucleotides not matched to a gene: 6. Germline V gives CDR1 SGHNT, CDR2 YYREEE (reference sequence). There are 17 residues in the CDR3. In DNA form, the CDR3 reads TGTGCCAGCAGCTTGGGCGGGCGGGGGAGCTCCTACAATGAGCAGTTCTTC. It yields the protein CASSLGGRGSSYNEQFF.

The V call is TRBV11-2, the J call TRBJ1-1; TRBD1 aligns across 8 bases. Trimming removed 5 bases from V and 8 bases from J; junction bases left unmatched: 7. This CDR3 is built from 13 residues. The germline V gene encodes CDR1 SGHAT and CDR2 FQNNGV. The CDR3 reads CASSDDPGGEAFF. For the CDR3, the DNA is TGTGCCAGCAGCGACGACCCAGGGGGCGAAGCTTTCTTT.

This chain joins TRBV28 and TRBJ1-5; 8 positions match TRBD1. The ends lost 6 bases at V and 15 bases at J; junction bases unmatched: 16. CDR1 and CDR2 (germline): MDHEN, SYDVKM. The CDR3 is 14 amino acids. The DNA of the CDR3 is TGTGCCAGCAGCCCCGGACAGGGACGAGCCGAGACGCATTTT. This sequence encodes CASSPGQGRAETHF.

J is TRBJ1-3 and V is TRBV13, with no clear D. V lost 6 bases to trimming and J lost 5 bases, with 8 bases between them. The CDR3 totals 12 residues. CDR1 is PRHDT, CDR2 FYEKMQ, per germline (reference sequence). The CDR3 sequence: CASSPPRNTIYF. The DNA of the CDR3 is TGTGCCAGCAGTCCCCCTAGAAACACCATATATTTT.

The CDR3 sequence: CASRWDRDNEKLFF. DNA for the CDR3: TGTGCCAGCAGATGGGACAGGGATAACGAAAAACTGTTTTTT. This chain joins TRBV6-5 and TRBJ1-4, with TRBD1 identical over 9 bases. CDR1 is MNHEY and CDR2 is SVGAGI in the germline V gene. J lost 8 bases, V lost 6 bases, and 7 bases had no gene match. CDR3 length: 14 amino acids.